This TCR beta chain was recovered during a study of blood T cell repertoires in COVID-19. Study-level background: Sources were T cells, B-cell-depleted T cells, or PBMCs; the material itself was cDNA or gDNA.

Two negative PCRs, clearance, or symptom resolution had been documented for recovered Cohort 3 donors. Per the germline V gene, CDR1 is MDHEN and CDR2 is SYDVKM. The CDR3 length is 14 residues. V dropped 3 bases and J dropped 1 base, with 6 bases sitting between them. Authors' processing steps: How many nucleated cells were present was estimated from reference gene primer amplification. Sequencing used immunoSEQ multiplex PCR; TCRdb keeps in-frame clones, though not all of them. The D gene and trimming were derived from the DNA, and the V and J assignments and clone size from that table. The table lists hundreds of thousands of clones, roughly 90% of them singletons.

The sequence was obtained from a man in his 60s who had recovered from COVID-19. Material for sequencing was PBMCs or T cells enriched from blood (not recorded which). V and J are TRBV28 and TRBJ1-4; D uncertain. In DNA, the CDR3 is TGTGCCAGCAGTTTGAGGATAACTAATGAAAAACTGTTTTTT. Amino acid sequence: CASSLRITNEKLFF.